This T cell receptor beta chain was observed in a study of lung T cells in sarcoidosis with Löfgren's syndrome. One entry per CDR3 protein, called by TCRdb with MiXCR from the reads. The table includes roughly 63,000 distinct CDR3 sequences, around 21% detected once. Material: CD4+ T cells from PBMCs. The TCR sequence derives from a human donor with sarcoidosis (Löfgren's syndrome or another form), or a control subject (not recorded which).

The CDR3 region is CASSREGAGEKLFF. CDR3 sequence (DNA): TGTGCCAGCAGCCGGGAGGGGGCCGGCGAAAAACTGTTTTTT. V is TRBV3-1 and J is TRBJ1-4, with 7 bases identical to TRBD1. V was pared by 4 bases and J by 8 bases, with 7 bases of the junction left unmatched. The CDR3 contains 14 residues. Germline V gives CDR1 LGHDT, CDR2 YNNKEL (reference sequence).